The clone carrying this T cell receptor beta chain was seen a handful of times. V was shortened by 5 bases and J by 1 base, with 10 bases between the two germline ends. Germline CDR1 is SGHTA and CDR2 is FQGNSA. CDR3 length: 14 amino acids. The source of the sample is a study of blood T cells in healthy people across ages. Then a second PCR, running roughly 7 to 11 cycles, was carried out with a sample-barcoded 5' primer and a J-beta primer mix. The study obtained at least 3 million CDR3-containing paired-end reads from every sample. One entry per CDR3 protein results from TCRdb running MiXCR on the 5' RACE reads. Counted here are approximately 780,000 distinct CDR3 sequences, around a quarter occurring once; the ten biggest clones make up 3%. These sequences were also reported in another study, on T cells of mothers and their children.

The chain joins TRBV7-2 to TRBJ2-3; TRBD2 is a possible D gene (6 bases). This clonotype was sampled from a boy younger than 18 in good health. The sequenced sample consisted of blood. CDR3 amino acids: CASSPSARTDTQYF. CDR3 DNA: TGTGCCAGCAGCCCTAGCGCCCGCACAGATACGCAGTATTTT.